This is a list of T cell receptor beta chains from one sample in a study of OX40 agonist ivuxolimab in advanced cancers. TCRdb's copy holds only in-frame clones and misses some; the assay was immunoSEQ multiplex PCR. Of about 60,000 clones in the sample, 85% to 90% were seen once. The starting material was CD4+ or CD8+ T cells sorted from blood, obtained in a trial of the OX40 agonist ivuxolimab. Receptors originate from an adult with an advanced solid tumor such as melanoma, head and neck, liver or kidney cancer. Each CDR3 is given with its conserved first and last residue. The order of the fields is CDR3 length, clone size, D gene, J gene, V gene, CDR3 protein, CDR3 DNA. D genes are given only for firm matches. Expanded clones are given a class, and other clones once, few, many or no size at all.

>14|NA|TRBD2|TRBJ2-1|TRBV5-1
CASSVSGNRNEQFF
TGCGCCAGCAGCGTTAGCGGGAACAGAAATGAGCAGTTCTTC
>13|NA|NA|TRBJ1-5|TRBV7-2
CASSLATGQPQHF
TGTGCCAGCAGCTTAGCGACAGGCCAGCCCCAGCATTTT
>20|NA|TRBD2|TRBJ2-3|TRBV27
CASTRSGLAGVGRGTDTQYF
TGTGCCAGCACCCGATCGGGACTAGCGGGAGTGGGGAGGGGCACAGATACGCAGTATTTT
>14|NA|TRBD2|TRBJ2-1|TRBV29-1
CSVALAGGLDEQFF
TGCAGCGTTGCTCTTGCGGGAGGACTGGATGAGCAGTTCTTC
>12|once|NA|TRBJ2-5|TRBV19
CASSGIQETQYF
TGTGCCAGTAGTGGCATCCAAGAGACCCAGTACTTC
>17|NA|TRBD1|TRBJ1-1|TRBV27
CASSLSYTLDRGQLAFF
TGTGCCAGCAGTTTATCTTATACCCTAGACAGGGGGCAATTGGCTTTCTTT
>13|NA|TRBD2|TRBJ2-1|TRBV6-1
CASTGLVENEQFF
TGTGCCAGCACCGGACTAGTCGAGAATGAGCAGTTCTTC
>15|NA|NA|TRBJ2-1|TRBV5-4
CASSLVRQGGNEQFF
TGTGCCAGCAGCTTGGTGCGTCAGGGTGGGAATGAGCAGTTCTTC
>14|NA|NA|TRBJ1-3|TRBV5-1
CASSPVTAGNTIYF
TGCGCCAGCAGCCCGGTGACTGCTGGAAACACCATATATTTT
>14|NA|NA|TRBJ1-2|TRBV28
CASCLGSRNYGYTF
TGTGCCAGTTGTCTTGGCAGTCGGAACTATGGCTACACCTTC
>14|NA|NA|TRBJ1-5|TRBV11-3
CASSLAPMNQPQHF
TGTGCCAGCAGCTTAGCGCCCATGAATCAGCCCCAGCATTTT
>12|NA|NA|TRBJ2-7|TRBV6-5
CASSGTLSEQYF
TGTGCCAGCAGTGGGACGCTTTCCGAGCAGTACTTC
>16|NA|NA|TRBJ2-3|TRBV5-4
CASSSRSRWGTDTQYF
TGTGCCAGCAGCTCCCGTTCCAGATGGGGCACAGATACGCAGTATTTT
>18|NA|TRBD2|TRBJ2-1|TRBV2
CASRFTGLAGGMRNEQFF
TGTGCCAGCCGATTTACGGGACTAGCGGGAGGGATGAGGAATGAGCAGTTCTTC
>17|NA|TRBD2|TRBJ2-3|TRBV11-2
CASSRAPGGGYTDTQYF
TGTGCCAGCAGCCGGGCGCCGGGGGGGGGCTACACAGATACGCAGTATTTT
>15|NA|TRBD1|TRBJ2-7|TRBV15
CATRQSGTDFYEQYF
TGTGCCACCAGGCAATCCGGGACAGATTTCTACGAGCAGTACTTC
>14|NA|NA|TRBJ1-2|TRBV13
CASSLGTSTYGYTF
TGTGCCAGCAGCTTAGGAACAAGCACATATGGCTACACCTTC
>12|NA|NA|TRBJ1-2|TRBV28
CASRSGTSGYTF
TGTGCCAGCAGGTCGGGTACCTCGGGCTACACCTTC
>12|NA|NA|TRBJ2-5|TRBV10-1
CASSDPGETQYF
TGCGCCAGCAGTGACCCGGGAGAGACCCAGTACTTC
>13|few|TRBD1|TRBJ1-5|TRBV28
CASIDRGNQPQHF
TGTGCCAGCATCGACAGGGGCAATCAGCCCCAGCATTTT
>13|once|NA|TRBJ1-1|TRBV7-9
CASSLDLDTEAFF
TGTGCCAGCAGCCTGGATTTGGACACTGAAGCTTTCTTT
>15|NA|TRBD1|TRBJ2-1|TRBV28
CASRRDRGWYNEQFF
TGTGCCAGCAGACGGGACAGGGGGTGGTACAATGAGCAGTTCTTC
>18|NA|TRBD2|TRBJ2-1|TRBV19
CASSFLAGGPPTMIEQFF
TGTGCCAGTAGCTTTCTAGCGGGAGGGCCCCCTACAATGATTGAGCAGTTCTTC
>14|once|NA|TRBJ2-7|TRBV5-1
CASSLASGTYEQYF
TGCGCCAGCAGCTTGGCTAGTGGCACCTACGAGCAGTACTTC
>14|NA|NA|TRBJ2-7|TRBV27
CASSLSKEAYEQYF
TGTGCCAGCAGTTTATCGAAGGAGGCCTACGAGCAGTACTTC
>15|NA|TRBD1|TRBJ2-5|TRBV7-2
CASSREQGARETQYF
TGTGCCAGCAGCCGTGAACAGGGGGCGCGAGAGACCCAGTACTTC
>14|NA|TRBD1|TRBJ1-4|TRBV15
CATSRGDRDEKLFF
TGTGCCACCAGCAGAGGTGACAGGGATGAAAAACTGTTTTTT
>14|NA|TRBD2|TRBJ2-4|TRBV5-1
CASSSGLGKNIQYF
TGCGCCAGCAGCTCGGGACTAGGCAAAAACATTCAGTACTTC